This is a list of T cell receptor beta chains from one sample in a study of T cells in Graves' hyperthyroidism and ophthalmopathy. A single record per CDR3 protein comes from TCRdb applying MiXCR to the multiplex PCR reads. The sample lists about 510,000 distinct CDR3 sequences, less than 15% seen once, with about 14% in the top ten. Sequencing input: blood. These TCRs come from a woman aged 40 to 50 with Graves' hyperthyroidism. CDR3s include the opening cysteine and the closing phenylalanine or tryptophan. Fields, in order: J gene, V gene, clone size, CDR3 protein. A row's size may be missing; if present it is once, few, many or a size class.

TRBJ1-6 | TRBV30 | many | CAWSDMSNSPLHF
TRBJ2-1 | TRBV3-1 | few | CASSQVKGYNEQFF
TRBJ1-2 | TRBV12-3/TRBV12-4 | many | CASSPRGLGYGYTF
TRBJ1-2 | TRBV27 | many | CASTGGNHYGYTF
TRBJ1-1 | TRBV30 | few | CAWRRGQGNTEAFF
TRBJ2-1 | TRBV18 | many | CASSRAYNEQFF
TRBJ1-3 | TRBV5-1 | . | CASTASGTSGNTIYF
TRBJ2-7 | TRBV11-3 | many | CASSLVGRYFIYEQYF
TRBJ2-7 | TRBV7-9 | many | CASSTGTWGYEQYF
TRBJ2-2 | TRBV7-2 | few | CASSLRQGARTGELFF
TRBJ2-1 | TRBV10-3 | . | CAISSGTLGNNEQFF
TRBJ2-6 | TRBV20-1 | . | CSARDSFGTGSSGANVLTF
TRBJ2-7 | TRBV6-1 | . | CASTRKTYEQYF
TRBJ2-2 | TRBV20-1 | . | CSARAAGGPPGELFF
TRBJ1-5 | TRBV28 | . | CASSPGQGVQPQHF
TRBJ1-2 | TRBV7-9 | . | CASSLARQGYGYTF
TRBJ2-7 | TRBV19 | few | CASSIRAGGAEQYF
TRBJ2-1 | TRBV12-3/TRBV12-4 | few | CASSLLWELDEQFF
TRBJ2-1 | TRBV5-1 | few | CASSLGGINEQFF
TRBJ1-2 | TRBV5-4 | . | CASSTGTGLRLNYGYTF
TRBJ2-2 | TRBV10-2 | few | CASGQGRTNTGELFF
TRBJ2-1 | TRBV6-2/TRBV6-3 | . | CASSRAGVASYNEQFF
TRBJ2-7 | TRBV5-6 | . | CASSLWVKEDIGSYEQYF
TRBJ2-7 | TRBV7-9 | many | CASSLQGQGHEQYF
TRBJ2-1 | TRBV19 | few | CASRRQGFTYNEQFF
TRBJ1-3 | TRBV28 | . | CASSTGQGNSGNTIYF
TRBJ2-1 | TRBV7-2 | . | CASSLDRVGGEQFF
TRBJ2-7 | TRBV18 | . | CASSPLRQSYEQYF
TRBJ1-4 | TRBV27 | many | CASSLGLAPGQEKLFF
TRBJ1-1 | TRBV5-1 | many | CASSESNTEAFF
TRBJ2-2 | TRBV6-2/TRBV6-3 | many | CASGDRGRDTGELFF